Below, 28 T cell receptor beta chains from the same sample are listed, as sequenced in a study of blood T cell repertoires in COVID-19. The assay was immunoSEQ multiplex PCR, and TCRdb's table has in-frame clones only and misses some. The sample has roughly 220,000 clones; around 86% are singletons. The specimen was PBMCs or T cells enriched from blood (not recorded which). These receptors originate from a middle-aged woman with acute COVID-19.

The chain couples TRBV19 to TRBJ2-1, with D possibly being TRBD1 (6 bases). CDR3 length: 15 amino acids. With 5 bases removed from V and 6 bases from J, the gap between germline ends came to 17 bases. From germline, CDR1 is LNHDA and CDR2 SQIVND (reference sequence). The CDR3: CASSPGRLGGNEQFF. The CDR3 DNA reads as TGTGCCAGTAGTCCAGGGCGATTAGGGGGCAATGAGCAGTTCTTC.

This clone was seen ten or more times. The rearrangement joins TRBV12-2 to TRBJ1-5. TRBV12-2 is described as a pseudogene. The CDR3 loop spans 15 amino acids. CDR3 residues: CASPGRGKGNQPQHF. CDR3 nucleotide sequence: TGTGCAAGTCCCGGGAGAGGGAAGGGCAATCAGCCCCAGCATTTT.

The rearrangement joins TRBV24-1 to TRBJ2-1, with D perhaps matching TRBD2 (6 bases). The V and J ends lost 3 bases and 12 bases respectively, with 11 bases between them. The CDR3 runs 12 residues. The germline V gene encodes CDR1 KGHDR and CDR2 SFDVKD. This CDR3 is CATSDPAGGQFF. CDR3 bases: TGTGCCACCAGTGATCCCGCCGGGGGGCAGTTCTTC.

This clone was seen only a few times. The chain is built from TRBV28 and TRBJ2-7; a possible D gene is TRBD2 (6 bases). Per germline, CDR1 MDHEN and CDR2 SYDVKM. The V gene lost 3 bases and the J gene lost 3 bases, with 9 bases spanning the gap. This CDR3 region has 13 residues. The CDR3 spells CASSLGGVYEQYF. In DNA, the CDR3 is TGTGCCAGCAGTTTGGGGGGTGTCTACGAGCAGTACTTC.

A single count supports this clone. The rearrangement uses TRBV28 and TRBJ2-1, with 9 bases fitting TRBD1. The germline V gene has CDR1 MDHEN and CDR2 SYDVKM. The CDR3 has 17 residues. J was trimmed by 5 bases and V by 1 base; bases with no gene match: 9. The CDR3, as DNA: TGTGCCAGCAGTTTATTGATCGGGACAGGGTTGCACAATGAGCAGTTCTTC. Translated, it gives CASSLLIGTGLHNEQFF. Complete variable domain (other parts from reference TRBV28 and TRBJ2-1): DVKVTQSSRYLVKRTGEKVFLECVQDMDHENMFWYRQDPGLGLRLIYFSYDVKMKEKGDIPEGYSVSREKKERFSLILESASTNQTSMYLCASSLLIGTGLHNEQFFGPGTRLTVL.

V gene TRBV5-1 combines with J gene TRBJ1-3; D is unclear. The V end lost 0 bases, the J end lost 6 bases, and 10 bases lay between the germline ends. CDR1 SGHRS and CDR2 YFSETQ come from the germline V gene. The CDR3 runs to 14 residues. As DNA, the CDR3 is TGCGCCAGCAGCTTGGGTCAGACACTAAACACCATATATTTT. Residues: CASSLGQTLNTIYF.

The chain carries TRBV28 and TRBJ2-5, with D possibly TRBD2 on 6 matching bases. The length of the CDR3 is 18 residues. From germline, CDR1 is MDHEN and CDR2 SYDVKM. V shed 5 bases and J shed 1 base, with 23 bases lying between them. The DNA for the CDR3 is TGTGCCAGCAGTCCCCCGGGACGGGCATTTAGCGGCCAAGAGACCCAGTACTTC. It specifies CASSPPGRAFSGQETQYF.

The chain joins TRBV18 to TRBJ2-3; the match to TRBD1 covers 9 bases. J was trimmed by 1 base and V by 3 bases; bases with no gene match: 2. Germline CDR1 reads KGHSH; CDR2 reads LQKENI. The CDR3 has 15 amino acids. CDR3 DNA: TGTGCCAGCTCACCGGACAGGGGAGGCACAGATACGCAGTATTTT. It codes for CASSPDRGGTDTQYF.

V gene TRBV5-1 combines with J gene TRBJ2-3, with 7 positions matching TRBD1. Germline V gene lookup returns CDR1 SGHRS and CDR2 YFSETQ. The CDR3 spans 16 residues. V dropped 0 bases and J dropped 2; count of bases not matched to a gene: 6. The CDR3 DNA reads TGCGCCAGCAGCTTGGTTTTTGGGACAGACACAGATACGCAGTATTTT. This translates into CASSLVFGTDTDTQYF.

This clone came up a few times. This chain connects TRBV28 to TRBJ1-3, with 7 bases lining up with TRBD1. In germline, CDR1 is MDHEN, CDR2 SYDVKM. This CDR3 is built from 17 residues. V gave up 6 bases and J gave up 0 bases; unmatched junction bases: 11. As DNA, the CDR3 is TGTGCCAGCAGCCCCGGGACAGCCACCGTCTCTGGAAACACCATATATTTT. This encodes CASSPGTATVSGNTIYF.

The genes are TRBV28 and TRBJ2-7; 14 nucleotides agree with TRBD2. The CDR3 is 15 amino acids. Germline V gene sequence: CDR1 MDHEN, CDR2 SYDVKM. J gave up 3 bases and V 5 bases, and 3 bases lay outside the gene matches. CDR3 in DNA: TGTGCCAGCAGTATTGGGACTAGCGGGAGCTACGAGCAGTACTTC. As protein: CASSIGTSGSYEQYF.

CDR3 loop: CASSLRQANTGELFF. CDR3 in DNA: TGTGCCAGCAGTTTAAGACAGGCGAACACCGGGGAGCTGTTTTTT. V is TRBV25-1 and J is TRBJ2-2, with D perhaps TRBD1 (6 bases). The CDR3 consists of 15 residues. From germline, CDR1 is MGHDK and CDR2 SYGVNS. V lost 5 bases and J 0 bases, leaving 10 bases between the germline ends.

The V call is TRBV28, the J call TRBJ2-7, with 7 nucleotides matching TRBD1. J gave up 2 bases and V 5 bases, and 9 bases lay outside the gene matches. Per germline, CDR1 MDHEN and CDR2 SYDVKM. The CDR3 runs 15 residues. The CDR3 DNA follows: TGTGCCAGCAGTCCCACCCCGGGACAGCCCTACGAGCAGTACTTC. Protein product: CASSPTPGQPYEQYF.

The chain joins TRBV11-3 to TRBJ2-1; 8 nucleotides line up with TRBD2. The V gene end was trimmed by 1 base and the J gene end by 9 bases; junction bases not matched to a gene: 8. CDR3 length: 15 amino acids. Germline CDR1 is SGHNT and CDR2 is YENEEA. As DNA, the CDR3 is TGTGCCAGCAGCTTAGGGAACCTAGCGGGTTCTGAGCAGTTCTTC. This codes for CASSLGNLAGSEQFF.

This clone was seen only once. This chain joins TRBV11-2 and TRBJ1-2; D is ambiguous. The CDR3 length is 13 residues. Germline loops: CDR1 SGHAT, CDR2 FQNNGV. V shed 0 bases and J shed 10 bases, with 12 bases lying between them. CDR3 amino acids: CASSLDRLRSYTF. Written as DNA, the CDR3 is TGTGCCAGCAGCTTAGACAGGCTGCGCTCCTACACCTTC.

V is TRBV15 and J is TRBJ1-3, with TRBD1 matching 9 bases. This CDR3 has 16 amino acids. Trimming removed 2 bases from V and 6 bases from J; junction bases left unmatched: 8. In germline, CDR1 is LNHNV, CDR2 YYDKDF (reference sequence). This CDR3 is CATSRSRDREANTIYF. The CDR3 bases are TGTGCCACCAGCAGATCTAGGGACAGGGAGGCAAACACCATATATTTT.

The chain links TRBV3-1 (or the pseudogene TRBV3-2) to TRBJ2-7, with 7 bases fitting TRBD2. V gave up 4 bases and J gave up 2 bases; unmatched junction bases: 2. Germline V lookup: CDR1 LGHDT, CDR2 YNNKEL (reference sequence). The CDR3 length is 13 residues. This CDR3 is CASSRAGPYEQYF. The CDR3 coding sequence is TGTGCCAGCAGCCGAGCGGGGCCCTACGAGCAGTACTTC.

This sequence joins TRBV19 and TRBJ1-2; 7 bases line up with TRBD1. Trimming at V came to 8 bases and at J to 5 bases, leaving 11 bases not matched to a gene. In germline, CDR1 is LNHDA, CDR2 SQIVND (reference sequence). The CDR3 runs 14 residues. CDR3 in amino acids: CASHFSGTVYGYTF. CDR3 sequence (DNA): TGTGCCAGTCATTTTTCCGGGACAGTGTATGGCTACACCTTC. The complete variable domain, with remaining parts taken from reference TRBV19 and TRBJ1-2, reads DGGITQSPKYLFRKEGQNVTLSCEQNLNHDAMYWYRQDPGQGLRLIYYSQIVNDFQKGDIAEGYSVSREKKESFPLTVTSAQKNPTAFYLCASHFSGTVYGYTFGSGTRLTVV.

CDR3 region: CASSFGQAFRAFF. CDR3 DNA: TGTGCCAGCAGCTTCGGACAAGCCTTTCGAGCTTTCTTT. The genes are TRBV5-6 and TRBJ1-1; possibly TRBD1 for D (5 bases). The CDR3 totals 13 residues. Germline CDR1 SGHDT, CDR2 YYEEEE. Trimming shortened V by 2 bases and J by 10 bases, and 15 bases separated the two germline ends.

The gene calls are TRBV28 and TRBJ1-2; D might be TRBD1 (5 bases). Per germline, CDR1 MDHEN and CDR2 SYDVKM. V was pared by 6 bases and J by 3 bases, with 29 bases between. The CDR3 extends over 19 amino acids. The CDR3 reads CASRSNRDFPVSRDYGYTF. Here the CDR3 DNA reads TGTGCCAGCAGGTCAAACCGGGACTTCCCTGTGTCGAGGGACTATGGCTACACCTTC.

This clone has more than one count but fewer than ten. V is TRBV7-6 and J is TRBJ2-1; 7 bases are shared with TRBD2. From germline, CDR1 is SGHVS and CDR2 FNYEAQ. Unmatched junction bases numbered 6, after V lost 5 bases and J lost 2 bases. CDR3 length equals 15 residues. The CDR3 sequence: CASSIAAGAYNEQFF. DNA for the CDR3: TGTGCCAGCAGCATCGCCGCGGGAGCCTACAATGAGCAGTTCTTC.

The gene calls are TRBV6-5 and TRBJ2-7; D remains ambiguous. Germline V gene lookup returns CDR1 MNHEY and CDR2 SVGAGI. V dropped 5 bases and J dropped 3 bases, with 11 bases sitting between them. The CDR3 loop spans 13 amino acids. CDR3 protein: CASSILPYYEQYF. CDR3 coding DNA: TGTGCCAGCAGTATCCTTCCGTACTACGAGCAGTACTTC.

The rearrangement uses TRBV18 and TRBJ2-7; 10 bases are shared with TRBD1. The CDR3 length is 15 residues. CDR1 is KGHSH and CDR2 is LQKENI in the germline V gene. V lost 4 bases and J lost 2; bases outside the gene matches: 5. The CDR3 bases are TGTGCCAGCTCACGCTCTGGACAGGGGGCCTACGAGCAGTACTTC. Translation: CASSRSGQGAYEQYF.

V and J are TRBV13 and TRBJ2-7; the D gene is possibly TRBD1 (5 bases). The CDR3 has 15 residues. Germline CDR1 PRHDT, CDR2 FYEKMQ (reference sequence). The V end lost 5 bases, the J end lost 4 bases, and 18 bases lay between the germline ends. The CDR3 DNA sequence: TGTGCCAGCAGCCCAGGCCGGCAGGGATTTTACGAGCAGTACTTC. Its protein is CASSPGRQGFYEQYF.

This chain joins TRBV28 and TRBJ1-5; D gene unclear. The V and J ends lost 5 bases and 3 bases respectively, with 11 bases between them. The CDR3 extends over 14 amino acids. Germline assignment: CDR1 MDHEN and CDR2 SYDVKM. In nucleotides, the CDR3 is TGTGCCAGCAGTGTATCACAAGTCAATCAGCCCCAGCATTTT. Its protein product is CASSVSQVNQPQHF.

The chain is built from TRBV28 and TRBJ1-2; D remains unclear. This CDR3 is 13 amino acids long. V shed 3 bases and J shed 0 bases, with 5 bases lying between them. CDR1 is MDHEN, CDR2 SYDVKM, per germline. The CDR3 sequence is CASSFQTNYGYTF. CDR3 nucleotide sequence: TGTGCCAGCAGTTTTCAAACTAACTATGGCTACACCTTC.

This sequence joins TRBV6-2 or TRBV6-3 and TRBJ1-2; 9 positions agree with TRBD1. V was pared by 6 bases and J by 5 bases, with 19 bases of the junction left unmatched. Germline loops: CDR1 MNHEY, CDR2 SVGEGT. The CDR3 length is 18 residues. DNA of the CDR3: TGTGCCAGCAGCCCTATCCACCCAGGACAGGGGCGAATGTATGGCTACACCTTC. Its protein product is CASSPIHPGQGRMYGYTF.

The rearrangement uses TRBV27 and TRBJ1-1, with D maybe TRBD1 (5 bases). Trimming removed 5 bases from V and 8 bases from J, with 18 bases in between. Germline CDR1 and CDR2: MNHEY and SMNVEV (reference sequence). The CDR3 consists of 14 residues. The CDR3, as DNA: TGTGCCAGCAGTGCGCATCCGGGACTATCCGAAGCTTTCTTT. Translating it yields CASSAHPGLSEAFF.